Listed here are 2 T cell receptor beta chains from one sample, sequenced in a study of blood T cell repertoires in COVID-19. Clones were sequenced by immunoSEQ multiplex PCR, and TCRdb holds only the in-frame ones, with some missing. In the table there are about 240,000 clones, around 86% of which are singletons. Material: peripheral blood. The receptors derive from a woman aged 55-69 years with active or convalescent COVID-19.

The gene calls are TRBV20-1 and TRBJ1-4; 7 nucleotides align to TRBD1. J gave up 4 bases and V 3 bases, and 5 bases lay outside the gene matches. Germline CDR1 reads DFQATT; CDR2 reads SNEGSKA (reference sequence). The CDR3 runs to 14 residues. Here the CDR3 reads CSASSQGFNEKLFF. CDR3 DNA: TGCAGTGCTAGTTCACAGGGGTTTAATGAAAAACTGTTTTTT.

Worth noting for this clone: One junction end does not reproduce the germline sequence, and a read error may be involved. V and J are TRBV20-1 and TRBJ2-7, with D tentatively TRBD1 (8 bases). The CDR3 has 16 amino acids. Germline V gene sequence: CDR1 DFQATT, CDR2 SNEGSKA (reference sequence). The CDR3 nucleotides are TGCAGTGCTAGTCCGCCGGGAGGACAGGGAAACTACGAGCAGCACTTC. Translating gives CSASPPGGQGNYEQHF.